What follows describes a single TCR beta chain. This clonotype was observed many times. Its antigen target is currently unknown. Per-base quality was not reported, and no clone a single base away is much larger than it. Library generation was performed with multiplex PCR. TCRdb records Illumina HiSeq 4000 as the sequencer. iRepertoire HTBI primers and Arm-PCR amplification of CDR3 regions were used to construct TCR beta libraries. Before sequencing, the PCR products underwent gel purification. The paper's processing steps were these. Gene usage analysis of CDR3 amino acid clonotypes relied on the approximately 68 TRBV and about 15 TRBJ segments identified across samples. Filtered high-quality paired reads were merged into contigs using COPE and FqMerger. BLAST was used to align contigs to the IMGT TRBV, TRBD and TRBJ reference genes, and CDR3 was defined following IMGT. Any clonotype with a frequency above 0.1% was classified as a highly expanded clone. Repertoire diversity was measured by Shannon entropy, and V-J evenness by the Gini coefficient. Public clonotypes were defined as clonotypes shared by more than one individual. The public reads were reprocessed in TCRdb via fastp at Q25 and MiXCR, keeping in-frame beta chains. Rows are unified per CDR3 protein, each entry keeping the most common DNA and genes. The V and J calls reflect TCRdb's pipeline rather than the authors' work. The sample table records some 420,000 distinct CDR3 sequences; about 20% of these occur just once. About 12% of the sample is taken by the ten largest.

The CDR3 numbers 16 residues from cysteine through phenylalanine. Just the 48-base CDR3 DNA is kept, in frame starting at base 1. The germline V gene specifies SGHTA as CDR1 and FQGNSA as CDR2. Relative to germline, V is 4 bases shorter and J is 4 bases shorter, with 14 bases between their ends. The data originate from a study of regulatory T cells in long-lasting Graves disease listed by TCRdb under 2021. Turning to the overall study: Persistent Graves' disease was defined as persistently positive TSH receptor autoantibodies together with antithyroid drug treatment for over 5 years. Patients with persistent Graves' disease were compared with patients with newly diagnosed Graves' disease using TCR sequencing and RNA sequencing of peripheral blood. The study was conducted in China and was registered as a clinical trial. A total of roughly 35 samples were covered by TCR sequencing, comprising around 13 persistent and some 20 newly diagnosed Graves' disease patients. Antithyroid drugs had been taken for around 9.8 years on average by persistent Graves' disease patients in the clinical cohort.

Interpreted using the paper, the time point label stands for: persistent/refractory GD, antithyroid drugs over 5 years with positive TRAb. RNA was extracted from PBMCs in TRIzol for both TCR sequencing and RNA sequencing. Graves' disease was diagnosed according to American Thyroid Association guidelines. The patients came from an endocrinology department in Xi'an, China. Each patient gave 8.5 to 9.5 milliliters of peripheral blood, collected in an EDTA anticoagulant tube. Ficoll Paque Plus density gradient separation was used to isolate PBMCs, and no further T cell sorting was done. An Agilent 2100 Bioanalyzer and agarose gel were used to assess RNA quality, and a NanoDrop 2000 was used to measure RNA concentration. Study-wide conclusions, independent of this receptor: Preferential use of TRBV28, TRBJ1-2 and TRBJ2-5 was observed in persistent disease, whereas TRBV20-1 and TRBJ2-1 were favored in newly diagnosed disease. Peripheral blood alone was examined, since thyroid tissue, which constituted the primary lesion, could not be accessed. The small sample size was acknowledged by the authors as a limitation that may reduce accuracy. Sequencing and analysis were limited to the TCR beta chain. More public clonotypes were shared among persistent patients (under 3,000) than among newly diagnosed patients (more than 900). Persistent Graves' disease patients showed lower TCR Shannon entropy and fewer highly expanded clones than newly diagnosed patients, suggesting clonal expansion.

Sequencing used peripheral blood mononuclear cells (PBMCs), obtained when the disease was refractory, from a patient treated with antithyroid drugs. This receptor was identified in a female donor with Graves disease. The chain is assembled from TRBV7-2 and TRBJ1-6; TRBD1 is a possible D gene, resting on 5 matching bases. The DNA sequence is TGTGCCAGCAGCTCCAAGGGGTTGGAGTATAATTCACCCCTCCACTTT. This gives the protein CASSSKGLEYNSPLHF.